A selection of T cell receptor beta chains follows, all from one sample in a study of type 1 regulatory T cells. MiXCR, applied by TCRdb to the reads, yields one record per CDR3 protein. The table has about 74,000 distinct CDR3 sequences, 63% seen once. Their antigens remain unidentified. Sequenced sample: cultured T cells, either the whole culture or a sorted T cell fraction (not recorded which). The receptors were gathered from a human donor in good health. Both conserved end residues are part of each CDR3. Fields, in order: clone size, D gene, V gene, J gene, CDR3 protein, CDR3 DNA. A D gene is named only where the DNA matches it firmly. Clone size is stated in some rows and not others, as once, few, many or a class when expanded.

few	TRBD2	TRBV30	TRBJ2-2	CAWSVRLADTGELFF	TGTGCCTGGAGTGTTCGACTAGCGGACACCGGGGAGCTGTTTTTT
NA	TRBD2	TRBV6-5	TRBJ2-2	CASSYSIGLAGANTGELFF	TGTGCCAGCAGTTACTCGATCGGACTAGCGGGAGCTAACACCGGGGAGCTGTTTTTT
NA	NA	TRBV20-1	TRBJ2-1	CSGVPAISYNEQFF	TGCAGTGGGGTTCCAGCTATCTCCTACAATGAGCAGTTCTTC
NA	NA	TRBV20-1	TRBJ1-1	CSARGWARNTEAFF	TGCAGTGCTAGAGGGTGGGCAAGGAACACTGAAGCTTTCTTT
NA	NA	TRBV6-5	TRBJ2-2	CASSPTLSTGELFF	TGTGCCAGCAGTCCCACCCTTAGCACCGGGGAGCTGTTTTTT
NA	NA	TRBV29-1	TRBJ2-5	CSVESETQYF	TGCAGCGTTGAATCGGAGACCCAGTACTTC
NA	TRBD2	TRBV4-3	TRBJ2-3	CASSQVRRAGTSDLDTQYF	TGCGCCAGCAGCCAAGTTCGGAGGGCAGGGACTAGCGATTTAGATACGCAGTATTTT
NA	TRBD1	TRBV5-1	TRBJ2-7	CASSSGTANSYEQYF	TGCGCCAGCAGCTCCGGGACAGCAAACTCCTACGAGCAGTACTTC
NA	NA	TRBV2	TRBJ2-7	CASRLQPLYEQYF	TGTGCCAGCAGATTACAGCCTCTATACGAGCAGTACTTC
NA	TRBD2	TRBV4-2	TRBJ2-1	CASSHTSGSGNEQFF	TGTGCCAGCAGCCATACTAGCGGGAGTGGGAATGAGCAGTTCTTC
NA	NA	TRBV7-2	TRBJ2-5	CASSSRLGKETQYF	TGTGCCAGCAGCTCCCGTCTTGGGAAAGAGACCCAGTACTTC
few	NA	TRBV12-3/TRBV12-4	TRBJ1-1	CASSLNEARGVAFF	TGTGCCAGCAGTTTAAACGAGGCCAGGGGTGTCGCTTTCTTT
once	NA	TRBV7-2	TRBJ1-4	CASSPRLAEQLFF	TGTGCCAGCAGTCCCAGACTAGCGGAGCAACTGTTTTTT
NA	NA	TRBV20-1	TRBJ2-6	CSARRGTGANVLTF	TGCAGTGCTAGAAGGGGAACTGGGGCCAACGTCCTGACTTTC
once	NA	TRBV6-1	TRBJ1-1	CASSEETALTEAFF	TGTGCCAGCAGTGAAGAGACAGCCCTCACTGAAGCTTTCTTT
few	NA	TRBV5-6	TRBJ2-3	CASSRTDTQYF	TGTGCCAGCAGCCGCACAGATACGCAGTATTTT
once	NA	TRBV5-1	TRBJ2-1	CASSLGSHNEQFF	TGCGCCAGCAGCTTGGGTAGCCACAATGAGCAGTTCTTC
NA	NA	TRBV20-1	TRBJ2-2	CSAQSGPPLPNTGELFF	TGCAGTGCGCAAAGTGGACCGCCCCTTCCGAACACCGGGGAGCTGTTTTTT
NA	NA	TRBV3-1	TRBJ1-5	CASSRGSLQPQHF	TGTGCCAGCAGCCGGGGCAGTCTTCAGCCCCAGCATTTT
NA	NA	TRBV20-1	TRBJ2-3	CSARGVGNTDTQYF	TGCAGTGCTAGAGGAGTCGGCAACACAGATACGCAGTATTTT
NA	NA	TRBV19	TRBJ1-1	CASSIPDGATEAFF	TGTGCCAGTAGTATCCCCGACGGGGCAACTGAAGCTTTCTTT
NA	TRBD2	TRBV20-1	TRBJ2-1	CSAEKAGASYNEQFF	TGCAGTGCTGAGAAGGCGGGAGCCTCCTACAATGAGCAGTTCTTC
few	NA	TRBV5-1	TRBJ2-1	CASSLGARASYNEQFF	TGCGCCAGCAGCTTGGGGGCCAGGGCCTCCTACAATGAGCAGTTCTTC
NA	TRBD1	TRBV10-1	TRBJ1-1	CASSEQGDTEAFF	TGCGCCAGCAGTGAACAGGGGGACACTGAAGCTTTCTTT
NA	NA	TRBV24-1	TRBJ1-4	CATSAGRVSANEKLFF	TGTGCCACCAGTGCGGGCCGGGTCTCGGCTAATGAAAAACTGTTTTTT
few	NA	TRBV6-1	TRBJ1-4	CASSEDQAYAEKLFF	TGTGCCAGCAGTGAAGACCAGGCCTACGCGGAAAAACTGTTTTTT
NA	NA	TRBV6-2/TRBV6-3	TRBJ1-5	CASSRTRNQPQHF	TGTGCCAGCAGCCGGACAAGGAATCAGCCCCAGCATTTT
NA	NA	TRBV9	TRBJ2-5	CASSVAWGRETQYF	TGTGCCAGCAGCGTAGCTTGGGGGAGAGAGACCCAGTACTTC
NA	NA	TRBV5-1	TRBJ1-5	CASSLGLGNQPQHF	TGCGCCAGCAGCTTGGGCCTGGGCAATCAGCCCCAGCATTTT
NA	NA	TRBV29-1	TRBJ1-1	CSGLEGTEAFF	TGCAGCGGACTGGAGGGCACTGAAGCTTTCTTT
NA	NA	TRBV20-1	TRBJ2-1	CSATPALGDNEQFF	TGCAGTGCTACCCCGGCACTAGGGGACAATGAGCAGTTCTTC
NA	NA	TRBV5-1	TRBJ1-2	CASSGRMLTKPFSGYTF	TGCGCCAGCAGTGGGAGAATGCTTACTAAACCATTCTCCGGCTACACCTTC
NA	TRBD2	TRBV13	TRBJ2-7	CASSLGGLAGPTYEQYF	TGTGCCAGCAGCCTAGGGGGACTAGCGGGACCTACCTACGAGCAGTACTTC
NA	NA	TRBV21-1	TRBJ2-3	CASSKDISRTDTQYF	TGTGCCAGCAGCAAAGATATCTCTCGCACAGATACGCAGTATTTT
few	NA	TRBV9	TRBJ2-1	CASSPGTFNEQFF	TGTGCCAGCAGCCCCGGGACGTTTAATGAGCAGTTCTTC
NA	NA	TRBV2	TRBJ1-2	CASGLGYGYTF	TGTGCTAGCGGGTTGGGATATGGCTACACCTTC
NA	TRBD2	TRBV9	TRBJ2-2	CASSVASAGANTGELFF	TGTGCCAGCAGCGTAGCGTCGGCGGGGGCGAACACCGGGGAGCTGTTTTTT
NA	NA	TRBV7-2	TRBJ2-7	CASSLLLGLGSSYEQYF	TGTGCCAGCAGCTTACTTTTGGGCCTGGGGAGCTCCTACGAGCAGTACTTC
NA	NA	TRBV11-2	TRBJ2-7	CASSYLQGPYEQYF	TGTGCCAGCAGCTACCTTCAGGGGCCCTACGAGCAGTACTTC
NA	TRBD2	TRBV5-6	TRBJ2-2	CASSLPGTSVNTGELFF	TGTGCCAGCAGCTTGCCGGGGACTAGCGTTAACACCGGGGAGCTGTTTTTT
once	NA	TRBV27	TRBJ1-1	CASNPLGRTEAFF	TGTGCCAGCAACCCTTTAGGGCGCACTGAAGCTTTCTTT
NA	NA	TRBV6-2/TRBV6-3	TRBJ2-5	CASKQDSGFKETQYF	TGTGCCAGCAAGCAAGACAGCGGCTTTAAGGAGACCCAGTACTTC